The entry that follows covers one TCR beta chain sequence. The blood volume drawn from each donor was 2 to 3 ml. The V gene's germline CDR1 is SGHTA and CDR2 FQGNSA. This CDR3 is built from 15 residues. TCRdb re-called the 5' RACE reads; one entry per CDR3 protein, DNA not given. This sample contains around 400,000 distinct CDR3 sequences. This sample was taken from a study of monozygotic twins with inflammatory bowel disease. V and J are TRBV7-2 and TRBJ2-1; TCRdb names TRBD2, which stays unverified in the absence of DNA. The clonotype comes from a human donor with ulcerative colitis or Crohn's disease, or a healthy co-twin of an affected twin (not recorded which). Sequenced material: blood. CDR3 protein: CASSMTSGTGNEQFF.